This record looks at one T cell receptor (beta chain) sequence and its context. This record comes from a study of blood T cell repertoires in COVID-19. Study summary: The United States, Italy and Spain supplied acute and convalescent COVID-19 samples. PBMCs, B-cell-depleted T cells, or T cells were the source of the cDNA or gDNA that made up the material.

The protocol was immunoSEQ multiplex PCR, while the TCRdb copy is restricted to in-frame clones and leaves out a portion. The table lists about 300,000 clones, more than 70% of them singletons. J gave up 5 bases and V 3 bases, and 9 bases lay outside the gene matches. Germline CDR1 and CDR2: SQVTM and ANQGSEA. The CDR3 extends over 15 amino acids. This clonotype was obtained from a woman in her 30s who had recovered from COVID-19. The sequenced sample consisted of peripheral blood. The rearrangement joins TRBV29-1 to TRBJ2-2; TRBD2 matches at 7 bases. Written as DNA, the CDR3 is TGCAGCGTTGATAGGCTAGCGGTGGGGACCGGGGAGCTGTTTTTT. The encoded protein is CSVDRLAVGTGELFF.